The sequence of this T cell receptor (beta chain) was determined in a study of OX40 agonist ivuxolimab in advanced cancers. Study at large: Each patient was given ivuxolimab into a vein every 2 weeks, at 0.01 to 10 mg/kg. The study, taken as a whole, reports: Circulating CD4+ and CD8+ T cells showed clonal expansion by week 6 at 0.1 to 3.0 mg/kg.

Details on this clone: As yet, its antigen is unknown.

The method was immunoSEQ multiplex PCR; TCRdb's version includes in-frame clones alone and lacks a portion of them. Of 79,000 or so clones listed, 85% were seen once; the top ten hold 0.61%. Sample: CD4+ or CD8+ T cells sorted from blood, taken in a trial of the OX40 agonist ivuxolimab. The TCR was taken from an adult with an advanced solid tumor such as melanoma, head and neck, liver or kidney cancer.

The CDR3 spells CASSKRLAGGNEQFF. The CDR3 DNA reads TGTGCCAGCAGTAAAAGACTAGCGGGTGGAAATGAGCAGTTCTTC. The chain is built from TRBV6-5 and TRBJ2-1; 10 bases are a match to TRBD2. Unmatched junction bases numbered 8, after V lost 5 bases and J lost 7 bases. Germline V gene lookup returns CDR1 MNHEY and CDR2 SVGAGI. The CDR3 loop spans 15 amino acids.